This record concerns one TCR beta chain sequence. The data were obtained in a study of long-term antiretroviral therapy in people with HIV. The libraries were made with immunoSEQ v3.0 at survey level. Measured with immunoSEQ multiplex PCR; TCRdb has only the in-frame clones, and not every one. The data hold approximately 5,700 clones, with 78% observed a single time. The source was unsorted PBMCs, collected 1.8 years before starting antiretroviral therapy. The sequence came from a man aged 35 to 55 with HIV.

This CDR3 reads CASSPGLTSSGNTIYF. CDR3 coding DNA: TGTGCCAGCAGCCCAGGACTGACCTCCTCTGGAAACACCATATATTTT. J is TRBJ1-3 and V is TRBV5-5; D gene ambiguous. V was trimmed by 4 bases and J by 0 bases, leaving 14 bases between them. The CDR3 has 16 residues. Germline V gene data show CDR1 as SGHKS and CDR2 as YYEKEE (reference sequence).